This is a list of T cell receptor beta chains from one sample in a study of CD4 T cells in relation to SARS-CoV-2 and coronaviruses. The table came from immunoSEQ multiplex PCR; TCRdb's copy has only in-frame clones and leaves some out. The table records 65,000 or so clones, 87% of them present only once. Sequencing was performed on memory CD4+ T cells from PBMCs. These receptor sequences come from a human donor in good health. Each CDR3 is given with its conserved first and last residue. A D gene is named only where the DNA matches it firmly. Clone size is stated in some rows and not others, as once, few, many or a class when expanded.

once	-	TRBJ1-2	TRBV7-2	CASSLDREVGGYTF	TGTGCCAGCAGCTTAGACAGGGAAGTGGGTGGCTACACCTTC
-	-	TRBJ2-1	TRBV24-1	CATSGSSYNEQFF	TGTGCCACCAGCGGGAGCTCCTACAATGAGCAGTTCTTC
-	-	TRBJ2-1	TRBV11-2	CASSRSYRSNSYNEQFF	TGTGCCAGCAGCCGATCCTACAGGTCCAACTCCTACAATGAGCAGTTCTTC
-	-	TRBJ2-3	TRBV3-1/TRBV3-2	CAAAGPYRRDTQYF	TGTGCCGCAGCGGGCCCCTACCGCAGAGATACGCAGTATTTT
once	-	TRBJ2-6	TRBV5-1	CASSLGLLSGANVLTF	TGCGCCAGCAGCTTGGGACTACTCTCTGGGGCCAACGTCCTGACTTTC
-	-	TRBJ1-5	TRBV7-2	CASSENSNQPQHF	TGTGCCAGCAGCGAGAATAGCAATCAGCCCCAGCATTTT
-	TRBD2	TRBJ2-5	TRBV5-4	CASRPTSGRTQETQYF	TGTGCCAGCAGACCTACTAGCGGGAGGACCCAAGAGACCCAGTACTTC
-	-	TRBJ1-4	TRBV28	CASRLDEKLFF	TGTGCCAGCAGGCTAGATGAAAAACTGTTTTTT
-	-	TRBJ1-5	TRBV18	CASSPGGSNQPQHF	TGTGCCAGCTCACCAGGGGGAAGCAATCAGCCCCAGCATTTT
few	TRBD1	TRBJ1-6	TRBV25-1	CASGGQPYSPLHF	TGTGCCAGCGGGGGACAGCCGTATTCACCCCTCCACTTT
-	TRBD2	TRBJ2-7	TRBV5-1	CASSLSSGTYEQYF	TGCGCCAGCAGCTTGTCTAGCGGAACCTACGAGCAGTACTTC
-	TRBD1	TRBJ2-7	TRBV5-1	CASSPSTGADEQYF	TGCGCCAGCAGCCCATCGACAGGGGCGGACGAGCAGTACTTC
-	-	TRBJ1-1	TRBV30	CAWSVLAVEAFF	TGTGCCTGGAGTGTACTGGCAGTTGAAGCTTTCTTT
-	-	TRBJ1-6	TRBV7-2	CASSLEGTSPLHF	TGTGCCAGCAGCTTAGAAGGGACCTCACCCCTCCACTTT
once	TRBD2	TRBJ2-1	TRBV7-2	CASSAGGRLYNEQFF	TGTGCCAGCAGCGCGGGGGGCAGACTGTACAATGAGCAGTTCTTC
-	-	TRBJ2-5	TRBV3-1/TRBV3-2	CASSQRLGPQETQYF	TGTGCCAGCAGCCAAAGACTAGGGCCCCAAGAGACCCAGTACTTC
-	TRBD1	TRBJ1-2	TRBV5-1	CASSPQGAVGYTF	TGCGCCAGCAGTCCACAGGGGGCGGTGGGCTACACCTTC
-	TRBD1	TRBJ2-3	TRBV4-3	CASSRQGSSTDTQYF	TGCGCCAGCAGCCGACAGGGGTCTAGCACAGATACGCAGTATTTT
-	TRBD2	TRBJ2-5	TRBV5-6	CASSLWEGPIIPQETQYF	TGTGCCAGCAGCTTGTGGGAGGGCCCAATCATACCGCAAGAGACCCAGTACTTC
-	-	TRBJ1-1	TRBV5-1	CASSLFPVEMNTEAFF	TGCGCCAGCAGCCTATTTCCGGTGGAGATGAACACTGAAGCTTTCTTT
-	TRBD1	TRBJ1-6	TRBV5-1	CASSLAGDRDSPLHF	TGCGCCAGCAGCCTGGCGGGGGACAGGGATTCACCCCTCCACTTT
once	-	TRBJ2-7	TRBV7-2	CTSGDFYEQYF	TGTACCAGCGGGGACTTCTACGAGCAGTACTTC
once	TRBD2	TRBJ2-1	TRBV29-1	CSVEGGPGTSRSNEQFF	TGCAGCGTCGAGGGCGGTCCCGGGACTAGCCGTTCCAATGAGCAGTTCTTC
once	-	TRBJ1-3	TRBV18	CASSPPGNTIYF	TGTGCCAGCTCACCACCCGGAAACACCATATATTTT
-	TRBD1	TRBJ2-4	TRBV7-8	CASSLVIRDSQTQYF	TGTGCCAGCAGCTTAGTGATCCGGGACAGTCAAACTCAGTACTTC
-	TRBD1	TRBJ1-1	TRBV7-9	CASSVYTGGEAFF	TGTGCCAGCAGCGTATACACAGGGGGCGAAGCTTTCTTT
-	TRBD2	TRBJ2-5	TRBV19	CASSIGSGVQETQYF	TGTGCCAGTAGTATTGGTAGCGGGGTTCAAGAGACCCAGTACTTC
-	-	TRBJ2-2	TRBV2	CASSDWDEGSGELFF	TGTGCCAGCAGTGACTGGGACGAAGGCAGCGGGGAGCTGTTTTTT
-	-	TRBJ1-4	TRBV18	CASSPGGTNEKLFF	TGTGCCAGCTCACCGGGGGGGACAAATGAAAAACTGTTTTTT
once	-	TRBJ1-1	TRBV7-9	CASSLPPGTTNTEAFF	TGTGCCAGCAGCTTACCTCCCGGGACAACGAACACTGAAGCTTTCTTT
-	-	TRBJ2-7	TRBV6-6	CASTPNSVGHEQYF	TGTGCCAGCACTCCAAACTCGGTGGGGCACGAGCAGTACTTC
-	-	TRBJ2-7	TRBV5-1	CASRVGTLQAYEQYF	TGCGCCAGCAGAGTTGGGACTCTTCAAGCCTACGAGCAGTACTTC
-	-	TRBJ2-3	TRBV18	CASSRQAVTDTQYF	TGTGCCAGCTCACGCCAAGCGGTCACAGATACGCAGTATTTT
-	-	TRBJ1-4	TRBV10-3	CAISERDRTTNEKLFF	TGTGCCATCAGTGAGAGAGACAGAACAACTAATGAAAAACTGTTTTTT
-	-	TRBJ2-3	TRBV27	CASSPSPTASTDTQYF	TGTGCCAGCAGCCCAAGTCCCACAGCTAGCACAGATACGCAGTATTTT
-	TRBD2	TRBJ2-1	TRBV7-2	CASRTGLAVYNEQFF	TGTGCCAGCAGGACAGGACTAGCGGTCTACAATGAGCAGTTCTTC
-	TRBD2	TRBJ2-5	TRBV5-1	CASSLALNSGNKWETQYF	TGCGCCAGCAGCTTGGCCTTGAATAGCGGGAATAAATGGGAGACCCAGTACTTC
few	-	TRBJ2-2	TRBV18	CASSPVLGELFF	TGTGCCAGCTCACCAGTCCTCGGGGAGCTGTTTTTT
-	-	TRBJ1-6	TRBV24-1	CATSVNTANSPLHF	TGTGCCACCAGTGTAAATACGGCTAATTCACCCCTCCACTTT
few	-	TRBJ1-1	TRBV12-2	CASRYLREMNTEAFF	TGTGCAAGTCGCTACCTGCGGGAAATGAACACTGAAGCTTTCTTT
-	TRBD2	TRBJ2-3	TRBV7-2	CASSLRASGITDTQYF	TGTGCCAGCAGCTTGAGGGCTAGCGGGATCACAGATACGCAGTATTTT
-	-	TRBJ1-2	TRBV12-3/TRBV12-4	CASSFLNRGYTF	TGTGCCAGCAGTTTCTTAAATCGTGGCTACACCTTC
-	TRBD2	TRBJ2-7	TRBV10-3	CAISGGTSGSGEQYF	TGTGCCATCAGTGGCGGGACTAGCGGAAGCGGGGAGCAGTACTTC
-	TRBD1	TRBJ1-5	TRBV18	CASSPPDRGGGQPQHF	TGTGCCAGCTCACCACCGGACAGGGGAGGTGGTCAGCCCCAGCATTTT
-	-	TRBJ2-7	TRBV2	CASTGVYKTYEQYF	TGTGCCAGCACAGGGGTCTATAAGACCTACGAGCAGTACTTC
-	-	TRBJ1-5	TRBV30	CAWSGRVNQPQHF	TGTGCCTGGAGCGGACGGGTCAATCAGCCCCAGCATTTT
-	-	TRBJ2-3	TRBV7-2	CASSSLGEVSTDTQYF	TGTGCCAGCAGCTCCCTAGGGGAAGTGAGCACAGATACGCAGTATTTT
-	-	TRBJ1-5	TRBV11-2	CASSLVINQPQHF	TGTGCCAGCAGCTTAGTGATCAATCAGCCCCAGCATTTT
-	TRBD1	TRBJ1-6	TRBV19	CASSPGGTGVSNSPLHF	TGTGCCAGTAGTCCCGGGGGGACAGGCGTTTCGAATTCACCCCTCCACTTT
-	-	TRBJ1-2	TRBV24-1	CAAVLGHGYTF	TGTGCCGCCGTACTGGGTCATGGCTACACCTTC
-	-	TRBJ2-1	TRBV7-3	CASSGQGHNEQFF	TGTGCCAGCAGCGGCCAGGGACACAATGAGCAGTTCTTC
-	-	TRBJ1-6	TRBV28	CASSLAQNNSPLHF	TGTGCCAGCAGTTTAGCCCAAAACAATTCACCCCTCCACTTT
once	-	TRBJ1-2	TRBV28	CASRFNYGYTF	TGTGCCAGCAGGTTTAACTATGGCTACACCTTC
-	TRBD1	TRBJ2-1	TRBV27	CASSLLDRGNEQFF	TGTGCCAGCAGTTTACTGGACAGGGGCAATGAGCAGTTCTTC